These 3 T cell receptor beta chains share one sample of origin, sequenced in a study of CD8+CD57+ T cells in acquired aplastic anemia (dated by TCRdb to the late 2010s). The run used an Illumina HiSeq 2000. Profiling of TCR beta VDJ combinations and CDR3 sequences used genomic DNA as the template. TCRdb reran the public reads through fastp at Q25 and MiXCR, keeping productive beta chains. Every CDR3 protein is listed once, alongside the most common genes and DNA of its rows. The sample table records about 190,000 distinct CDR3 sequences; 64% of these occur just once. 40% to 55% of the sample belongs to the ten largest clones. Sequencing input: sorted CD4+, CD8+, or CD8+CD57+ T cells (not recorded which) from PBMCs. These receptors came from a human donor with severe aplastic anemia or a healthy control (not recorded which).

V and J are TRBV29-1 and TRBJ1-5; D not resolved. The V gene lost 6 bases and the J gene lost 0 bases, with 9 bases spanning the gap. CDR3 length: 13 amino acids. The germline V gene has CDR1 SQVTM and CDR2 ANQGSEA. CDR3 sequence reads: CSVGRDSNQPQHF. CDR3 DNA: TGCAGCGTCGGGAGGGATAGCAATCAGCCCCAGCATTTT. The full variable domain, rest sourced from reference TRBV29-1 and TRBJ1-5, is SAVISQKPSRDICQRGTSLTIQCQVDSQVTMMFWYRQQPGQSLTLIATANQGSEATYESGFVIDKFPISRPNLTFSTLTVSNMSPEDSSIYLCSVGRDSNQPQHFGDGTRLSIL.

This clonotype was observed a handful of times. J is TRBJ1-1 and V is TRBV15, with D unresolved. V dropped 5 bases and J dropped 2 bases, with 15 bases sitting between them. Germline CDR1 LNHNV, CDR2 YYDKDF (reference sequence). CDR3 length: 15 amino acids. CDR3 nucleotide sequence: TGTGCCACCAGCTACCGGACGGCGATAAACACTGAAGCTTTCTTT. This encodes CATSYRTAINTEAFF. Full variable domain (missing parts from reference TRBV15 and TRBJ1-1): DAMVIQNPRYQVTQFGKPVTLSCSQTLNHNVMYWYQQKSSQAPKLLFHYYDKDFNNEADTPDNFQSRRPNTSFCFLDIRSPGLGDTAMYLCATSYRTAINTEAFFGQGTRLTVV.

The chain employs TRBV29-1 and TRBJ2-3, with 10 bases aligning to TRBD1. The length of the CDR3 is 11 residues. The V and J ends lost 6 bases and 12 bases, in that order; junction bases with no gene match: 6. Germline V gene sequence: CDR1 SQVTM, CDR2 ANQGSEA. The CDR3 nucleotides are TGCAGCGTACGGGGACAGGGGAAACAGTATTTT. Translating gives CSVRGQGKQYF.